Presented here are 24 T cell receptor beta chains from one specimen sequenced in a study of blood T cell repertoires in COVID-19. The protocol was immunoSEQ multiplex PCR, while the TCRdb copy is restricted to in-frame clones and leaves out a portion. The profile shows 150,000 to 200,000 clones, about 88% of them singletons. The sequenced sample consisted of PBMCs or T cells enriched from blood (not recorded which). Receptor source: a young woman who had recovered from COVID-19.

The chain recombines TRBV5-4 with TRBJ2-3; TRBD2 might be the D (5 bases). CDR3 length: 15 amino acids. V lost 1 base and J 2 bases, leaving 11 bases between the germline ends. From germline, CDR1 is SGHNT and CDR2 YYREEE (reference sequence). CDR3 residues: CASSLLSGFTDTQYF. The CDR3 DNA reads TGTGCCAGCAGCTTGTTGAGCGGATTCACAGATACGCAGTATTTT.

The chain combines TRBV28 with TRBJ1-4; possibly TRBD1 for D (5 bases). Trimming left V 1 base short and J 7 bases short, with 10 bases between. The CDR3 is 14 residues long. Per germline, CDR1 MDHEN and CDR2 SYDVKM. CDR3 coding DNA: TGTGCCAGCAGTTTATTGGGGGGGGGTGAAAAACTGTTTTTT. This codes for CASSLLGGGEKLFF.

The chain employs TRBV5-1 and TRBJ2-7; a weak D match, TRBD2 (6 bases). The CDR3 runs 14 residues. CDR1 is SGHRS and CDR2 is YFSETQ in the germline V gene. V lost 0 bases to trimming and J lost 6 bases, with 13 bases between them. In nucleotides, the CDR3 is TGCGCCAGCAGCTTGGTCTGGGGGACTGGCGAGCAGTACTTC. Protein: CASSLVWGTGEQYF.

This chain joins TRBV5-1 and TRBJ2-3, with 8 bases identical to TRBD2. The CDR3 spans 20 residues. V was pared by 2 bases and J by 0 bases, with 17 bases of the junction left unmatched. Germline-derived CDR1 and CDR2 are SGHRS and YFSETQ. The CDR3 is CASSFLAAGGTTPSTDTQYF. In DNA form, the CDR3 reads TGCGCCAGCAGCTTTTTAGCCGCGGGAGGAACCACCCCTAGCACAGATACGCAGTATTTT.

CDR3 in amino acids: CASSSPSLVNSYEQYF. CDR3 DNA: TGTGCCAGCAGTTCCCCCTCCTTAGTGAACTCCTACGAGCAGTACTTC. This chain connects TRBV28 to TRBJ2-7; D unresolved. Germline CDR1 and CDR2: MDHEN and SYDVKM. Trimming cost V 4 bases and J 0 bases, with 16 bases left between them. The CDR3 has 16 amino acids.

The gene calls are TRBV7-2 and TRBJ1-1; D uncertain. CDR1 and CDR2 from the germline V gene are SGHTA and FQGNSA. The CDR3 totals 13 residues. V shed 4 bases and J shed 10 bases, with 16 bases lying between them. CDR3 nucleotides: TGTGCCAGCAGCTATGGACTCGATCGTGGAGCTTTCTTT. Residues: CASSYGLDRGAFF.

The gene calls are TRBV19 and TRBJ1-1; D is unclear. This CDR3 is 12 amino acids long. From germline, CDR1 is LNHDA and CDR2 SQIVND (reference sequence). The ends were cut back, 5 bases at V and 3 bases at J, with 7 bases in the middle. CDR3 loop: CASSFSYTEAFF. In DNA form, the CDR3 reads TGTGCCAGTAGTTTTTCGTACACTGAAGCTTTCTTT. The full variable domain, with the rest looked up from reference TRBV19 and TRBJ1-1, is DGGITQSPKYLFRKEGQNVTLSCEQNLNHDAMYWYRQDPGQGLRLIYYSQIVNDFQKGDIAEGYSVSREKKESFPLTVTSAQKNPTAFYLCASSFSYTEAFFGQGTRLTVV.

The chain recombines TRBV10-3 with TRBJ2-1; D might be TRBD2 (7 bases). Germline lookup yields CDR1 ENHRY and CDR2 SYGVKD. Trimming removed 10 bases at V and 8 bases at J, with 18 bases between. CDR3 length: 13 residues. Written as DNA, the CDR3 is TGTGCCAGTGAGGAGGGGGGGTCGGATGAGCAGTTCTTC. The encoded protein is CASEEGGSDEQFF.

The genes are TRBV7-2 and TRBJ1-2; D perhaps matches TRBD1 (6 bases). The CDR3 loop spans 16 amino acids. The V gene lost 5 bases and the J gene lost 2 bases, with 18 bases spanning the gap. Germline CDR1 and CDR2: SGHTA and FQGNSA. The DNA for the CDR3 is TGTGCCAGCAGCGATCCTCCGGGACAACTCAACTATGGCTACACCTTC. This sequence encodes CASSDPPGQLNYGYTF.

J is TRBJ1-6 and V is TRBV6-6; 7 bases align to TRBD1. The CDR3 covers 14 residues. Trimming removed 6 bases from V and 10 bases from J; junction bases left unmatched: 9. Germline V gene data show CDR1 as MNHNY and CDR2 as SVGAGI (reference sequence). CDR3 protein: CASRGTGAGSPLHF. The CDR3 DNA reads as TGTGCCAGCAGAGGAACAGGGGCTGGGTCACCCCTCCACTTT.

The chain has TRBV7-8 and TRBJ2-7; 10 bases fit TRBD1. The germline CDR1 and CDR2 sequences are SGHVS and FQNEAQ. Trimming at V came to 4 bases and at J to 3 bases, leaving 6 bases not matched to a gene. This CDR3 has 15 amino acids. The CDR3 reads CASSSRRTGGYEQYF. The CDR3 bases are TGTGCCAGCAGCTCACGTAGGACAGGGGGCTACGAGCAGTACTTC.

The rearrangement links TRBV11-1 to TRBJ2-7; D uncertain. This CDR3 is built from 15 residues. The germline V gene encodes CDR1 SGHAT and CDR2 FQDESV (reference sequence). The V end lost 2 bases, the J end lost 4 bases, and 15 bases lay between the germline ends. CDR3 sequence: CASSLYPQAPYEQYF. The CDR3 DNA sequence: TGTGCCAGCAGCTTATACCCCCAGGCCCCTTACGAGCAGTACTTC.

This rearrangement joins TRBV2 to TRBJ1-5; the D gene is possibly TRBD1 (6 bases). The germline CDR1 and CDR2 sequences are SNHLY and FYNNEI. This CDR3 has 14 residues. Deletions cut 7 bases from V and 7 bases from J, with 17 bases between. The CDR3 region has the DNA TGTGCCAGCAATACAATAAGGGGGTACCAGCCCCAGCATTTT. It is translated as CASNTIRGYQPQHF. Full variable domain (missing parts from reference TRBV2 and TRBJ1-5): EPEVTQTPSHQVTQMGQEVILRCVPISNHLYFYWYRQILGQKVEFLVSFYNNEISEKSEIFDDQFSVERPDGSNFTLKIRSTKLEDSAMYFCASNTIRGYQPQHFGDGTRLSIL.

The genes are TRBV27 and TRBJ1-5; no clear D gene. The CDR3 spans 14 residues. Germline assignment: CDR1 MNHEY and CDR2 SMNVEV (reference sequence). Trimming took off 0 bases at V and 7 bases at J, with 10 bases between the two ends. The CDR3 coding sequence is TGTGCCAGCAGTTTATCGGGAGGTAACCAGCCCCAGCATTTT. It yields the protein CASSLSGGNQPQHF.

The V gene is TRBV5-4, the J gene TRBJ2-7, with D tentatively TRBD1 (6 bases). This CDR3 region has 14 residues. Germline V gene sequence: CDR1 SGHNT, CDR2 YYREEE (reference sequence). V was cut by 4 bases and J by 9 bases, with 20 bases left in between. The CDR3 DNA is TGTGCCAGCAGCACCTCAAGGGGGTCTGCCGTGCAGTACTTC. Its protein product is CASSTSRGSAVQYF.

This clone appeared a few times. The V and J genes are TRBV4-2 and TRBJ2-7; D possibly corresponds to TRBD2 (5 bases). The CDR3 contains 16 residues. Germline CDR1 and CDR2: LGHNA and YNFKEQ. The germline V and J ends were trimmed by 0 bases and 0 bases, with 12 bases remaining between them. The CDR3 loop is CASSQEWASSSYEQYF. The CDR3 DNA follows: TGTGCCAGCAGCCAAGAATGGGCTAGCAGCTCCTACGAGCAGTACTTC.

The rearrangement links TRBV27 to TRBJ1-1, with 9 nucleotides matching TRBD1. Trimming took 3 bases from V and 9 from J; bases not matched to a gene: 2. The CDR3 totals 12 residues. Germline V gene data show CDR1 as MNHEY and CDR2 as SMNVEV (reference sequence). CDR3 residues: CASSFTGGQAFF. CDR3 sequence (DNA): TGTGCCAGCAGTTTCACAGGGGGCCAAGCTTTCTTT.

V is TRBV5-1 and J is TRBJ1-1; perhaps TRBD1 as D (5 bases). CDR3 length equals 15 residues. V was shortened by 1 base and J by 5 bases, with 15 bases between the two germline ends. Per the germline V gene, CDR1 is SGHRS and CDR2 is YFSETQ. The CDR3 here is CASSLRGEGLTEAFF. The DNA of the CDR3 is TGCGCCAGCAGCTTGCGGGGGGAAGGTTTAACTGAAGCTTTCTTT.

The J gene is TRBJ2-7, the V gene TRBV28; 7 positions match TRBD1. The length of the CDR3 is 17 residues. Germline V CDR1 and CDR2: MDHEN, SYDVKM. J lost 7 bases, V lost 1 base, and 16 bases had no gene match. In DNA form, the CDR3 reads TGTGCCAGCAGTTTATCTATGCCCGGGACAGCCTTGGGGGAGCAGTACTTC. Protein product: CASSLSMPGTALGEQYF. The full variable domain, with the rest looked up from reference TRBV28 and TRBJ2-7, is DVKVTQSSRYLVKRTGEKVFLECVQDMDHENMFWYRQDPGLGLRLIYFSYDVKMKEKGDIPEGYSVSREKKERFSLILESASTNQTSMYLCASSLSMPGTALGEQYFGPGTRLTVT.

The chain carries TRBV19 and TRBJ2-1; 9 nucleotides align to TRBD2. The germline CDR1 and CDR2 sequences are LNHDA and SQIVND (reference sequence). V lost 3 bases and J lost 4; bases outside the gene matches: 4. CDR3 length equals 15 residues. In DNA, the CDR3 is TGTGCCAGTAGTATTGGGACTAGCCGGTACAATGAGCAGTTCTTC. It is translated as CASSIGTSRYNEQFF.

This clone showed up just a few times. This chain's CDR3 is CASSLGGSTGETQYF. DNA for the CDR3: TGTGCCAGCAGCTTAGGCGGGAGCACGGGAGAGACCCAGTACTTC. The chain joins TRBV7-3 to TRBJ2-5; 7 positions agree with TRBD2. Germline-derived CDR1 and CDR2 are SGHTA and FQGTGA. The V gene end was trimmed by 2 bases and the J gene end by 4 bases; junction bases not matched to a gene: 7. This CDR3 comprises 15 residues.

The chain employs TRBV6-4 and TRBJ1-3; TRBD1 aligns across 8 bases. The V and J ends lost 6 bases and 0 bases, in that order; junction bases with no gene match: 10. Germline V CDR1 and CDR2: MRHNA, SNTAGT. The CDR3 has 17 amino acids. The CDR3 here is CASSGLITGGSGNTIYF. In nucleotides, the CDR3 is TGTGCCAGCAGCGGACTCATAACAGGGGGCTCTGGAAACACCATATATTTT.

The rearrangement joins TRBV11-3 to TRBJ2-7; 12 bases align to TRBD2. The CDR3 loop spans 14 amino acids. Germline CDR1 SGHNT, CDR2 YENEEA. The V gene end was trimmed by 6 bases and the J gene end by 3 bases; junction bases not matched to a gene: 3. The CDR3 protein is CASSQTSGSYEQYF. In DNA form, the CDR3 reads TGTGCCAGCAGTCAGACTAGCGGGAGCTACGAGCAGTACTTC. Full variable domain (remainder filled in from reference TRBV11-3 and TRBJ2-7): EAGVVQSPRYKIIEKKQPVAFWCNPISGHNTLYWYLQNLGQGPELLIRYENEEAVDDSQLPKDRFSAERLKGVDSTLKIQPAELGDSAVYLCASSQTSGSYEQYFGPGTRLTVT.

The chain employs TRBV9 and TRBJ2-1; TRBD1 matches at 9 bases. Trimming took 2 bases from V and 8 from J; bases not matched to a gene: 5. CDR1 is SGDLS, CDR2 YYNGEE, per germline. CDR3 length: 14 amino acids. The CDR3, as DNA: TGTGCCAGCAGCGTCGGACAGGGGCTCGATGAGCAGTTCTTC. Translation gives CASSVGQGLDEQFF.